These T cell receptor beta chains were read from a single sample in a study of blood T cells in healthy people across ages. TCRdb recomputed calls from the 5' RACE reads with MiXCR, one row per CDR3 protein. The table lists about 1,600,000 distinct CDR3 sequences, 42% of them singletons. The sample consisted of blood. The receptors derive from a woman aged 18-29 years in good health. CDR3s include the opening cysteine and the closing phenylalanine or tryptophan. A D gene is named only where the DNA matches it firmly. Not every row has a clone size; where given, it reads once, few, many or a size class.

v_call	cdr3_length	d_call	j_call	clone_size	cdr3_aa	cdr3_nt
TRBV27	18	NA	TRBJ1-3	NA	CASSPVWDGISSGNTIYF	TGTGCCAGCAGTCCCGTATGGGACGGAATTAGCTCTGGAAACACCATATATTTT
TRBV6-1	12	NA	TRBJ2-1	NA	CASAGGHNEQFF	TGTGCCAGCGCCGGGGGGCACAATGAGCAGTTCTTC
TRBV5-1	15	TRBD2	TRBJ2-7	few	CASSSLAGGLNEQYF	TGCGCCAGCAGCTCCTTAGCGGGGGGGCTCAACGAGCAGTACTTC
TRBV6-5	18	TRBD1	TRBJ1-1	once	CASSYGFGTGRGNTEAFF	TGTGCCAGCAGTTACGGGTTCGGGACAGGGAGGGGGAACACTGAAGCTTTCTTT
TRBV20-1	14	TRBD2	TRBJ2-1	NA	CSAGGREGFREQFF	TGCAGTGCTGGGGGGCGGGAGGGGTTTCGGGAGCAGTTCTTC
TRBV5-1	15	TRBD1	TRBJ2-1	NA	CASSLGQGANNEQFF	TGTGCCAGCAGTTTAGGGCAGGGGGCGAACAATGAGCAGTTCTTC
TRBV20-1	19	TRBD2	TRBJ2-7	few	CSVDPSGGLGGTSTREQYF	TGCAGTGTTGATCCTAGCGGGGGGCTAGGAGGGACTTCCACCCGCGAGCAGTACTTC
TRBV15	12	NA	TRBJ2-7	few	CATSGSSYEQYF	TGTGCCACCAGCGGAAGCTCCTACGAGCAGTACTTC
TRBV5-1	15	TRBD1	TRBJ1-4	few	CASSFSGTGGEKLFF	TGCGCCAGCAGCTTTTCCGGGACAGGGGGTGAAAAACTGTTTTTT
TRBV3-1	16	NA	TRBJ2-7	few	CASRRERGSSSYEQYF	TGTGCCAGTCGCCGAGAACGGGGGTCGAGCTCCTACGAGCAGTACTTC
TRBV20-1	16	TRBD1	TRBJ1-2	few	CSARGRDSRDNYGYTF	TGCAGTGCTAGAGGGAGGGACAGTCGGGACAACTATGGCTACACCTTC
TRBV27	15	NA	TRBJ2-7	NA	CASSLSAESSYEQYF	TGTGCCAGCAGTTTGTCCGCAGAGAGCTCCTACGAGCAGTACTTC
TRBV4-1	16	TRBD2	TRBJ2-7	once	CASSQELGGGAYEQYF	TGCGCCAGCAGCCAAGAATTAGGCGGGGGGGCCTACGAGCAGTACTTC
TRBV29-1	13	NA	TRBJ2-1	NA	CSGGHSFWNEQFF	TGCAGCGGAGGGCATTCTTTTTGGAATGAGCAGTTCTTC
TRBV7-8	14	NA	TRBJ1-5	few	CASSLGRDSQPQHF	TGTGCCAGCAGCTTAGGGAGGGATAGTCAGCCCCAGCATTTT
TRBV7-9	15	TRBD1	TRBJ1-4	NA	CASSMQGATNEKLFF	TGTGCCAGTTCGATGCAGGGGGCAACTAATGAAAAACTGTTTTTT
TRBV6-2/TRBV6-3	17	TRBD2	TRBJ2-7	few	CASSLKLTSGTAYEQYF	TGTGCCAGCAGTTTGAAATTGACTAGCGGGACAGCCTACGAGCAGTACTTC
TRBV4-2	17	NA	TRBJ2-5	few	CASSQDHAGTGQETQYF	TGTGCCAGCAGCCAAGACCACGCAGGGACCGGACAGGAGACCCAGTACTTC
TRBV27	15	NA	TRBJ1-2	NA	CASSPTREANYGYTF	TGTGCCAGCAGTCCGACAAGGGAGGCTAACTATGGCTACACCTTC
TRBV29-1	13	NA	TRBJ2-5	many	CSVVSDLQETQYF	TGCAGCGTTGTGTCGGACCTCCAAGAGACCCAGTACTTC
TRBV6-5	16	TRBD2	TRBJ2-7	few	CASSQGLAGGVDEQYF	TGTGCCAGCAGTCAGGGACTAGCGGGAGGCGTAGACGAGCAGTACTTC
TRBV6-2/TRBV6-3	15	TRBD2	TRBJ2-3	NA	CASTGLAGVTDTQYF	TGTGCCAGCACCGGACTAGCGGGGGTTACAGATACGCAGTATTTT
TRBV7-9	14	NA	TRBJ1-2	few	CASSWGGGMYGYTF	TGTGCCAGCAGCTGGGGGGGAGGGATGTATGGCTACACCTTC
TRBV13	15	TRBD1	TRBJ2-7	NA	CASSWTGARVYEQYF	TGTGCCAGCAGTTGGACAGGCGCGAGGGTCTACGAGCAGTACTTC
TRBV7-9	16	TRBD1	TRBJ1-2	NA	CASSTSGTGDNYGYTF	TGTGCCAGCAGCACCTCCGGGACAGGGGATAACTATGGCTACACCTTC
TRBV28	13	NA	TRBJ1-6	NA	CASSLFLGSPLHF	TGTGCCAGCAGTTTATTTCTGGGCTCACCCCTCCACTTT
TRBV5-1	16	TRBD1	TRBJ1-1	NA	CASSDGQGIRSTEAFF	TGCGCCAGCAGCGATGGACAGGGGATTAGGAGCACTGAAGCTTTCTTT
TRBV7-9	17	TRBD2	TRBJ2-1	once	CASSLGGLAGGYNEQFF	TGTGCCAGCAGCTTAGGGGGACTAGCGGGAGGGTACAATGAGCAGTTCTTC
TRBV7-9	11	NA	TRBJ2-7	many	CASSSMYEQYF	TGTGCCAGCAGCTCCATGTACGAGCAGTACTTC
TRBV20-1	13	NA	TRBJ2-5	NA	CSARDIPLGTQYF	TGCAGTGCTAGAGACATACCCCTCGGGACCCAGTACTTC
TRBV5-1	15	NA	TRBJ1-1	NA	CASSRQGPAGTEAFF	TGCGCCAGCAGCCGTCAAGGGCCCGCGGGCACTGAAGCTTTCTTT
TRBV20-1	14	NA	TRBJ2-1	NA	CSARDSGTYNEQFF	TGCAGTGCTAGAGACAGCGGAACCTACAATGAGCAGTTCTTC
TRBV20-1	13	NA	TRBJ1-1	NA	CSAREDLSPEAFF	TGCAGTGCTAGAGAAGACCTCAGCCCTGAAGCTTTCTTT
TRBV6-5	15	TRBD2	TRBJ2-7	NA	CASSYLSGGAYEQYF	TGTGCCAGCAGTTATTTAAGCGGGGGGGCCTACGAGCAGTACTTC
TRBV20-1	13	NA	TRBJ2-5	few	CSARVRGQGTQYF	TGCAGTGCTAGAGTTCGCGGTCAAGGTACCCAGTACTTC
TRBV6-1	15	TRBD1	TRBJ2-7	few	CASTLDRGNGREQYF	TGTGCCTCGACTCTTGACAGGGGGAATGGCAGGGAGCAGTACTTC
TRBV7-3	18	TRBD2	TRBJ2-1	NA	CASSPRFVGTRGRNEQFF	TGTGCCAGCAGCCCCCGATTTGTTGGGACTAGAGGTCGCAATGAGCAGTTCTTC
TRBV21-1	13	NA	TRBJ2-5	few	CASSKALLGQQYF	TGTGCCAGCAGCAAAGCGCTTTTGGGACAGCAGTACTTC
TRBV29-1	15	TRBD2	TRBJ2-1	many	CSVDPSGSGYNEQFF	TGCAGCGTTGACCCTAGCGGGAGTGGCTACAATGAGCAGTTCTTC
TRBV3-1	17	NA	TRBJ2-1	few	CASSQILSRQAGSEQFF	TGTGCCAGCAGCCAAATTCTCTCACGACAGGCAGGGAGTGAGCAGTTCTTC
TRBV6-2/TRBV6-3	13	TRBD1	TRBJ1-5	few	CASKDRGNQPQHF	TGTGCCAGCAAAGACAGGGGCAATCAGCCCCAGCATTTT
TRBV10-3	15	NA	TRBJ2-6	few	CAISEPGAGANVLTF	TGTGCCATCAGTGAGCCGGGTGCTGGGGCCAACGTCCTGACTTTC
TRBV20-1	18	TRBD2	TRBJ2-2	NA	CSALKSGLAGEGTGELFF	TGCAGTGCCCTCAAATCCGGGCTAGCGGGAGAGGGAACCGGGGAGCTGTTTTTT